This TCR beta chain was found in a study of cytomegalovirus exposure and HLA in healthy donors (dated by TCRdb to 2016 to 2017). Notes on the research overall: In an earlier analysis of around 540 of the donors, approximately 300 Gb of sequence data and roughly 100 million unique TCR beta sequences from about 190 million T cells were reported. About 280 gigabases of sequencing data and 70 million to 100 million unique TCR sequences made up an early release that covered around 640 HLA-typed donors. The genetic ancestry cluster associated with self-reported Caucasian donors included over 65% of the 398 genotyped donors. The study was designed to test whether signatures of past pathogen exposure could be identified by cataloging public T cell receptors. The T cell repertoires of under 700 subjects were profiled by immunosequencing and related to cytomegalovirus serostatus. Along with the approximately 600-subject first cohort, a separate validation cohort of over a hundred different subjects was used. The study combined high-throughput TCR immunosequencing, statistical association of individual TCRs with disease status, and machine learning to predict cytomegalovirus infection status. To study patterns of TCR occurrence, a later analysis re-analyzed previously published TCR beta repertoires from 500 to 850 donors and added high-resolution HLA genotyping. In the later analysis, no new phenotypic data were used to find candidate immune exposures; instead, reliance was placed on TCR beta sequences and their occurrence across donors. An earlier analysis of 587 of the donors used high-throughput TCR beta sequencing to judge whether each TCR beta V gene segment behaved as functional or pseudogenic. Donor age, sex, ethnicity and CMV serostatus were compiled alongside the repertoire data. A later genetic analysis used genome-wide SNP genotypes for about three fifths of the 666 donors, treating that subset as a discovery cohort. All discovery cohort repertoires had been generated using a single sequencing platform. Class I and class II HLA loci were covered by the typing at four-digit resolution. The number of donors typed differed by locus, with roughly 620-640 for A, B, C, DRB1 and DQB1, more than 500 for DQA1, 606 for DPA1, and under 490 for DPB1. Because of strong linkage in the cohort, roughly five DR-DQ haplotypes were treated as single units for association and clustering. On average, about 200,000 unique TCR beta nucleotide sequences were sequenced per donor among a few hundred genotyped donors of the cohort, with roughly 18% of those sequences being non-productive. General conclusions and limits of the study: The cohort was sequenced for TCR beta chains only, and without alpha or paired-chain data the features that could be detected were limited. A later analysis found that most CMV-associated TCR beta chains appeared HLA-restricted, with HLA associations seemingly driven largely by CMV exposure. Immune exposure information for the cohort was limited to CMV serostatus. While some public TCRs were present in many individuals, most TCR sequences turned up only very rarely across donors. In an earlier analysis of more than 450 of the donors, most TCR beta V segments were observed in productive rearrangements about 90% or about 30% of the time, broadly matching IMGT annotations. Roughly uniform sequencing depth across donors was assumed in presence/absence analyses, although this assumption may not hold. The 87-base-pair reads could not distinguish some IMGT-functional V segments, including TRBV6-2 and TRBV6-3, so those segments were excluded. Linkage disequilibrium might explain the correlated functional status among segregating V segments, but an unknown experimental factor could not be ruled out. Because some donors lacked HLA typing at each locus, the association tests relied only on the typed subset. According to a later analysis, TCR association rates differed among HLA loci, with DRB1 alleles showing the most associated TCRs and HLA-C alleles showing the fewest. A few of the identified cytomegalovirus-associated TCR beta chains were confirmed in vitro to be specific for cytomegalovirus antigens. In the study, some 160 TCR beta chains were listed as associated with cytomegalovirus. According to a later genetic analysis, donors in an Asian-associated ancestry cluster had fewer N-insertions in productive TCRs than the roughly 700-donor mean. In both the original and validation cohorts, the classifier was reported to diagnose cytomegalovirus status with high specificity and sensitivity. Several of the top co-occurrence clusters appeared to be linked to parvovirus B19, influenza, CMV and Epstein-Barr virus, according to a later analysis. A further reported finding was that TCR beta sequences accurately predicted the HLA-A and HLA-B alleles for most subjects in the first cohort. When HLA alleles, especially DR and DQ, strongly co-occurred, TCR associations were difficult to assign to individual alleles. It was suggested by the authors that the approach could potentially be generalized to other disease states and immunological phenotypes. In a later genetic analysis, a missense DCLRE1C variant was associated with V-gene and J-gene trimming of TCR beta chains, and the association was replicated in an independent cohort. A cluster of highly shared sequence variants was judged likely to be a technical artifact of the sequencing pipeline. In a later analysis, 16,951 TCR beta sequences were associated with specific HLA alleles at a false discovery rate of 0.05. Because counts were too low, more than 15 rarely observed V segments, including chromosome 9 orphons, were excluded from the earlier analysis of roughly 580 of the donors. A later analysis found that HLA-associated TCR beta chains were more clonally expanded and had lower generation probabilities than equally common non-associated chains.

The library was made by the immunoSEQ multiplex PCR assay. For the multiplex PCR, a mixture combining 60 forward primers for TCR Vbeta segments and 13 reverse primers for TCR Jbeta segments was used. The CDR3 region of rearranged TCR beta genes was amplified from genomic DNA by a multiplex PCR assay. On the Illumina HiSeq System, the amplified TCR beta libraries were sequenced as 87-base-pair reads. Regarding the original processing steps: A later analysis counted some 80 million unique TCR beta chains across the 550 to 700 repertoires, and 10 million to 12 million of these chains were shared by at least two donors. Raw reads were error-corrected and collapsed into unique sequences with a nearest-neighbor algorithm that merged closely related sequences to remove PCR and sequencing errors. CDR3 sequences were aligned to IMGT reference sequences to assign V, D and J gene segments. For a sequence to be retained, a match of at least six nucleotides was required to both a V gene segment and a J gene segment. Rearrangements were called productive when the CDR3 lacked stop codons and stayed in frame with V and J; all others were non-productive. CDR3 was defined according to IMGT convention as the region running from the second conserved V-encoded cysteine to the conserved J-encoded phenylalanine. In an earlier analysis of around 570 of the donors, sequences lacking an unambiguous match to a single V gene segment were excluded. In an earlier analysis of a few hundred of the donors, a V segment was called functional when productive rearrangements were above 56.7%, and segregating when the standard deviation between donors exceeded 5%. A statistical classification framework was built for diagnosing cytomegalovirus status from the catalog of TCR beta chain sequences. In a later analysis, TCR nucleotide sequences were compared against IMGT/GENE-DB human TR gene sequences so that V and J genes could be assigned. Using the TCRdist pipeline, a later analysis assigned CDR3 sequences along with most-parsimonious VDJ recombination scenarios. A later analysis defined each TCR beta chain by its CDR3 amino acid sequence plus V-gene family, and excluded reads lacking a unique V-gene family. As a way to deal with suspected cross-contamination and a sequencing artifact, a later analysis dropped under 600 nucleotide sequences that were highly shared and had low generation probability. A later analysis calculated a clonal expansion index for each public chain from normalized within-repertoire ranks of inferred template counts. In a later analysis, generation probabilities were computed with a VDJ recombination model fitted to out-of-frame rearrangements, and the resulting probabilities were checked against IGoR. In a later analysis, TCR-TCR, TCR-HLA and TCR-CMV co-occurrence was scored with hypergeometric tests, and a repertoire-size bias correction was applied to TCR pairs. In a later analysis, false discovery rates were estimated by permuting HLA or CMV assignments 20 times. A later analysis grouped co-occurring TCRs with DBSCAN, adding TCRdist sequence similarity when clustering within HLA-allele-positive subsets. For co-occurrence clustering, repertoires with fewer than 30,000 or more than 120,000 public chains were excluded, along with roughly 5 repertoires with anomalous nucleotide sharing. TCRdb re-hosts the immuneACCESS table, in-frame sequences only. Its copies lack some clones; in the studies checked, an unresolved V gene accounts for under half of them, and the cause for the rest is not known. That table gives V, J and clone size, and the DNA gave D and trimming. For this sample the table gives more than 110,000 clones, of which approximately 80% were detected only once. The top ten clones comprise around 3.6% of the sample.

Including the terminal cysteine and phenylalanine, the CDR3 comprises 19 residues. The read is trimmed to its CDR3 DNA, 57 bases read in frame from base 1. In the germline V gene (reference sequence), CDR1 corresponds to MNHEY and CDR2 to SMNVEV. The cohort was made up of roughly 670 healthy bone marrow donors. At the time of sampling, all cohort members were nominally healthy, though unrecorded immune exposures were likely present. The donor tested CMV seronegative, placing the donor among the approximately 360 seronegative members of the cohort. Every donor gave a peripheral blood sample, and the peripheral blood mononuclear cells from that sample were used for TCR beta sequencing. Genomic DNA extraction from the blood cell samples was performed with the Qiagen DNeasy Blood Extraction Kit. A word on this clone: Its antigen remains unidentified. Base qualities are not provided; no much larger clone lies one nucleotide away.

This chain joins TRBV27 to TRBJ2-5, and TRBD1 matches 12 of the central bases. TRBJ2-7 explains the end of the DNA better; the J call may be wrong. The sequence was obtained from a male donor in good health and CMV-seronegative. The material sequenced was PBMCs. This receptor has the CDR3 CASSLGLGQGAWGGHEQYF. The DNA sequence reads TGTGCCAGCAGTTTAGGGTTGGGACAGGGGGCATGGGGGGGTCACGAGCAGTACTTC.